Sequencing of this T cell receptor beta chain was carried out in a study of glioma-infiltrating T cells after dendritic cell vaccination. Whole-study context: Monocyte-derived dendritic cells, cultured less than 9 days with IL-4 and GM-CSF, were pulsed with autologous tumor lysate.

Remarks on this clone: The same CDR3 can be traced to other DNA sequences in this sample.

Trimming removed 1 base at V and 4 bases at J, with 8 bases between. The CDR3 has 14 amino acids. Germline V gives CDR1 SEHNR, CDR2 FQNEAQ (reference sequence). Produced via immunoSEQ multiplex PCR; TCRdb's table is partial and in-frame only. The sample gives about 92,000 clones, under 90% of which show up once; 15% to 17% is in the top ten. The chain has TRBV7-9 and TRBJ1-5; possibly TRBD1 for D (5 bases). The clonotype was recovered from a human donor with glioblastoma. Material: blood, obtained before dendritic cell vaccination. CDR3 sequence (DNA): TGTGCCAGCAGCTTAGGTGGGGGGAATCAGCCCCAGCATTTT. This gives the protein CASSLGGGNQPQHF.